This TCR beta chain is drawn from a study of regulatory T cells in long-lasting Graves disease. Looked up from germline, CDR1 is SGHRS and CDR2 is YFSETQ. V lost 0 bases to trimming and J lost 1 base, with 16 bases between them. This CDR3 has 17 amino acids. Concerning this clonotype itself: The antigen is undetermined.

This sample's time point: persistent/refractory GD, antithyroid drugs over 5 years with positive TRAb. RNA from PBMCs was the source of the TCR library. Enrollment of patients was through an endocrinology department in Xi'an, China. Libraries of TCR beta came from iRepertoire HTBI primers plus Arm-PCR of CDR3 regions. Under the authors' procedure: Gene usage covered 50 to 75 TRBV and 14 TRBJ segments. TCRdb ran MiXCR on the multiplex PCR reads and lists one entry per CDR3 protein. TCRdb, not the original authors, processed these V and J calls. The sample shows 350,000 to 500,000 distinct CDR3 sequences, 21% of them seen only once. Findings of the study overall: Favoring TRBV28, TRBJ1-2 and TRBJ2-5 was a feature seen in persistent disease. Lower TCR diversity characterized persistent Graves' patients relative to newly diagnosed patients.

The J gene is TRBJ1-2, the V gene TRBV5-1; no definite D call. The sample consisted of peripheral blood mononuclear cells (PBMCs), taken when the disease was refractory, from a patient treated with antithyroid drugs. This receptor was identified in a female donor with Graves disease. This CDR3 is CASSLAGDTHLNYGYTF. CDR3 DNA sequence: TGCGCCAGCAGCTTGGCCGGAGACACCCACCTTAACTATGGCTACACCTTC.